These T cell receptor beta chains were read from a single sample in a study of shared clonotypes between healthy human individuals. TCRdb keeps only in-frame clones here, not all; method: immunoSEQ multiplex PCR. The repertoire holds 1.5 million to 2.5 million clones, just under 95% seen once, with 1.2% in the top ten. Input material: naive CD8+ T cells sorted from blood. These receptor sequences come from a man aged 18 to 30 in good health. CDR3s include the opening cysteine and the closing phenylalanine or tryptophan. Each record gives: clone size, D gene, CDR3 length, V gene, J gene, CDR3 protein, CDR3 DNA. D genes are given only for firm matches. Size is stated for part of the rows, as once, few or many counts, or as a class when the clone is expanded.

abundance: -
d_gene: -
len: 19
v_gene: TRBV4-3
j_gene: TRBJ1-4
CDR3aa: CASSQWPPGESATNEKLFF
CDR3nt: TGCGCCAGCAGCCAATGGCCCCCAGGGGAATCTGCAACTAATGAAAAACTGTTTTTT

abundance: -
d_gene: -
len: 13
v_gene: TRBV5-4
j_gene: TRBJ2-1
CDR3aa: CASSLDSRDEQFF
CDR3nt: TGTGCCAGCAGCTTGGACTCTCGGGATGAGCAGTTCTTC

abundance: -
d_gene: -
len: 12
v_gene: TRBV28
j_gene: TRBJ1-1
CDR3aa: CASSLLSDGAFF
CDR3nt: TGTGCCAGCAGTTTATTATCCGACGGGGCTTTCTTT

abundance: once
d_gene: -
len: 13
v_gene: TRBV5-6
j_gene: TRBJ1-1
CDR3aa: CASSYRLNTEAFF
CDR3nt: TGTGCCAGCAGCTACAGATTGAACACTGAAGCTTTCTTT

abundance: once
d_gene: -
len: 14
v_gene: TRBV7-9
j_gene: TRBJ2-5
CDR3aa: CATRAGVEGETQYF
CDR3nt: TGTGCCACCCGAGCAGGGGTAGAAGGAGAGACCCAGTACTTC

abundance: -
d_gene: -
len: 15
v_gene: TRBV4-1
j_gene: TRBJ2-5
CDR3aa: CASSQATVNQETQYF
CDR3nt: TGCGCCAGCAGCCAAGCCACCGTAAACCAAGAGACCCAGTACTTC

abundance: -
d_gene: -
len: 15
v_gene: TRBV6-5
j_gene: TRBJ1-6
CDR3aa: CASSWGTGTNSPLHF
CDR3nt: TGTGCCAGCAGTTGGGGAACAGGGACTAATTCACCCCTCCACTTT

abundance: -
d_gene: TRBD1
len: 14
v_gene: TRBV19
j_gene: TRBJ1-3
CDR3aa: CASSTDREANTIYF
CDR3nt: TGTGCCAGTAGTACCGACAGGGAGGCAAACACCATATATTTT

abundance: -
d_gene: -
len: 12
v_gene: TRBV10-2
j_gene: TRBJ2-1
CDR3aa: CASSWTNNEQFF
CDR3nt: TGCGCCAGCAGCTGGACTAACAATGAGCAGTTCTTC

abundance: -
d_gene: TRBD1
len: 16
v_gene: TRBV2
j_gene: TRBJ2-5
CDR3aa: CASSETGTGLQETQYF
CDR3nt: TGTGCCAGCAGCGAGACCGGGACAGGGTTGCAAGAGACCCAGTACTTC

abundance: -
d_gene: TRBD2
len: 15
v_gene: TRBV2
j_gene: TRBJ2-5
CDR3aa: CASSEEIAGQETQYF
CDR3nt: TGTGCCAGCAGTGAAGAGATAGCGGGGCAAGAGACCCAGTACTTC

abundance: -
d_gene: TRBD1
len: 16
v_gene: TRBV19
j_gene: TRBJ1-5
CDR3aa: CASSLLTGGREQPQHF
CDR3nt: TGTGCCAGTAGTTTGTTGACAGGGGGCCGGGAGCAGCCCCAGCATTTT

abundance: -
d_gene: TRBD2
len: 15
v_gene: TRBV27
j_gene: TRBJ2-7
CDR3aa: CASSPGTSGSREQYF
CDR3nt: TGTGCCAGCAGCCCCGGGACTAGCGGGAGTCGCGAGCAGTACTTC

abundance: -
d_gene: TRBD1
len: 12
v_gene: TRBV9
j_gene: TRBJ2-1
CDR3aa: CASSGQGDEQFF
CDR3nt: TGTGCCAGCAGCGGACAGGGCGATGAGCAGTTCTTC

abundance: -
d_gene: -
len: 15
v_gene: TRBV13
j_gene: TRBJ2-3
CDR3aa: CASSLRTFSADTQYF
CDR3nt: TGTGCCAGCAGCCTCAGAACCTTCAGCGCAGATACGCAGTATTTT

abundance: -
d_gene: -
len: 15
v_gene: TRBV27
j_gene: TRBJ2-7
CDR3aa: CASSLVGSTSHEQYF
CDR3nt: TGTGCCAGCAGTTTAGTGGGCTCCACGTCCCACGAGCAGTACTTC

abundance: -
d_gene: TRBD1
len: 14
v_gene: TRBV10-3
j_gene: TRBJ1-5
CDR3aa: CAILQGASNQPQHF
CDR3nt: TGTGCCATACTACAGGGGGCCAGCAATCAGCCCCAGCATTTT

abundance: -
d_gene: TRBD1
len: 18
v_gene: TRBV5-6
j_gene: TRBJ1-2
CDR3aa: CASSLRPPRQGSNYGYTF
CDR3nt: TGTGCCAGCAGCTTGCGACCCCCTCGACAGGGCTCTAACTATGGCTACACCTTC

abundance: -
d_gene: TRBD1
len: 15
v_gene: TRBV9
j_gene: TRBJ2-1
CDR3aa: CASTPTGTGYDEQFF
CDR3nt: TGTGCCAGCACTCCAACCGGGACAGGGTACGATGAGCAGTTCTTC

abundance: -
d_gene: -
len: 16
v_gene: TRBV11-2
j_gene: TRBJ1-3
CDR3aa: CASSLDEVGAGDTIYF
CDR3nt: TGTGCCAGCAGCTTAGACGAAGTAGGGGCGGGAGACACCATATATTTT

abundance: -
d_gene: -
len: 11
v_gene: TRBV6-5
j_gene: TRBJ1-1
CDR3aa: CATQGDTEAFF
CDR3nt: TGTGCCACTCAAGGGGACACTGAAGCTTTCTTT

abundance: -
d_gene: TRBD1
len: 14
v_gene: TRBV11-2
j_gene: TRBJ1-2
CDR3aa: CASSGEGADYGYTF
CDR3nt: TGTGCCAGCAGCGGTGAGGGGGCTGACTATGGCTACACCTTC

abundance: -
d_gene: -
len: 13
v_gene: TRBV19
j_gene: TRBJ2-1
CDR3aa: CASSWSAYNEQFF
CDR3nt: TGTGCCAGTAGTTGGAGCGCCTACAATGAGCAGTTCTTC

abundance: -
d_gene: -
len: 13
v_gene: TRBV7-9
j_gene: TRBJ2-2
CDR3aa: CASSTTLTGELFF
CDR3nt: TGTGCCAGCAGCACTACCTTGACCGGGGAGCTGTTTTTT

abundance: -
d_gene: -
len: 17
v_gene: TRBV27
j_gene: TRBJ1-1
CDR3aa: CASSPLTAGGVSTEAFF
CDR3nt: TGTGCCAGCAGTCCTCTAACGGCTGGGGGCGTTAGCACTGAAGCTTTCTTT

abundance: -
d_gene: -
len: 13
v_gene: TRBV6-5
j_gene: TRBJ2-7
CDR3aa: CASSPGPAYEQYF
CDR3nt: TGTGCCAGCAGCCCGGGACCGGCCTACGAGCAGTACTTC

abundance: -
d_gene: -
len: 17
v_gene: TRBV4-1
j_gene: TRBJ1-2
CDR3aa: CASSQDEGAGIGYGYTF
CDR3nt: TGCGCCAGCAGCCAAGATGAAGGGGCCGGCATTGGGTATGGCTACACCTTC

abundance: -
d_gene: TRBD1
len: 15
v_gene: TRBV5-5
j_gene: TRBJ2-7
CDR3aa: CASSLGSGTGFEQYF
CDR3nt: TGTGCCAGCAGCTTGGGTTCCGGGACAGGGTTCGAGCAGTACTTC

abundance: -
d_gene: -
len: 13
v_gene: TRBV10-2
j_gene: TRBJ2-3
CDR3aa: CASSDDFTDTQYF
CDR3nt: TGCGCCAGCAGTGATGACTTCACAGATACGCAGTATTTT

abundance: -
d_gene: -
len: 15
v_gene: TRBV19
j_gene: TRBJ2-7
CDR3aa: CASSISGDSSYEQYF
CDR3nt: TGTGCCAGTAGTATTTCGGGGGACAGCTCCTACGAGCAGTACTTC

abundance: -
d_gene: -
len: 19
v_gene: TRBV11-1
j_gene: TRBJ1-5
CDR3aa: CASSLAGISLYRGNQPQHF
CDR3nt: TGTGCCAGCAGCTTAGCGGGTATCTCGCTTTACAGGGGCAATCAGCCCCAGCATTTT

abundance: -
d_gene: -
len: 15
v_gene: TRBV7-2
j_gene: TRBJ1-5
CDR3aa: CASSLGDVSNQPQHF
CDR3nt: TGTGCCAGCAGCTTAGGAGACGTCAGCAATCAGCCCCAGCATTTT

abundance: -
d_gene: -
len: 15
v_gene: TRBV5-6
j_gene: TRBJ2-2
CDR3aa: CASSLGVLNTGELFF
CDR3nt: TGTGCCAGCAGCTTGGGGGTGCTGAACACCGGGGAGCTGTTTTTT

abundance: -
d_gene: -
len: 15
v_gene: TRBV5-6
j_gene: TRBJ2-1
CDR3aa: CASSLAGGDYNEQFF
CDR3nt: TGTGCCAGCAGCTTGGCTGGCGGGGATTACAATGAGCAGTTCTTC

abundance: -
d_gene: TRBD1
len: 14
v_gene: TRBV11-2
j_gene: TRBJ2-7
CDR3aa: CASSQGQGPYEQYF
CDR3nt: TGTGCCAGCAGCCAGGGACAGGGTCCGTACGAGCAGTACTTC

abundance: -
d_gene: -
len: 14
v_gene: TRBV7-2
j_gene: TRBJ1-2
CDR3aa: CASSGPETNYGYTF
CDR3nt: TGTGCCAGCAGCGGGCCGGAAACTAACTATGGCTACACCTTC

abundance: -
d_gene: -
len: 14
v_gene: TRBV6-5
j_gene: TRBJ1-2
CDR3aa: CASSSLYPVYGYTF
CDR3nt: TGTGCCAGCAGTTCTCTATATCCCGTTTATGGCTACACCTTC

abundance: -
d_gene: TRBD2
len: 11
v_gene: TRBV5-8
j_gene: TRBJ2-4
CDR3aa: CASSSGVLQYF
CDR3nt: TGTGCCAGCTCAAGCGGGGTGCTTCAGTACTTC

abundance: -
d_gene: -
len: 13
v_gene: TRBV30
j_gene: TRBJ1-2
CDR3aa: CAWSGTANYGYTF
CDR3nt: TGTGCCTGGAGTGGGACGGCCAACTATGGCTACACCTTC

abundance: -
d_gene: -
len: 16
v_gene: TRBV28
j_gene: TRBJ2-7
CDR3aa: CASSESPIRSSYEQYF
CDR3nt: TGTGCCAGCAGCGAATCGCCGATAAGGAGCTCCTACGAGCAGTACTTC

abundance: -
d_gene: TRBD1
len: 16
v_gene: TRBV7-9
j_gene: TRBJ2-7
CDR3aa: CASSLGWDRGSYEQYF
CDR3nt: TGTGCCAGCAGCTTAGGGTGGGACAGGGGTTCCTACGAGCAGTACTTC

abundance: -
d_gene: -
len: 11
v_gene: TRBV27
j_gene: TRBJ2-1
CDR3aa: CASRGGNEQFF
CDR3nt: TGTGCCAGCAGGGGTGGAAATGAGCAGTTCTTC

abundance: -
d_gene: TRBD2
len: 15
v_gene: TRBV4-1
j_gene: TRBJ2-7
CDR3aa: CASSQGVLAAGEQYF
CDR3nt: TGCGCCAGCAGCCAAGGTGTGCTAGCGGCTGGGGAGCAGTACTTC

abundance: -
d_gene: -
len: 13
v_gene: TRBV27
j_gene: TRBJ2-7
CDR3aa: CASSPRQDYEQYF
CDR3nt: TGTGCCAGCAGTCCCCGACAGGACTACGAGCAGTACTTC

abundance: -
d_gene: TRBD1
len: 15
v_gene: TRBV5-5
j_gene: TRBJ1-5
CDR3aa: CASSLVTGVNQPQHF
CDR3nt: TGTGCCAGCAGCTTAGTGACAGGGGTCAATCAGCCCCAGCATTTT

abundance: -
d_gene: -
len: 16
v_gene: TRBV4-3
j_gene: TRBJ1-4
CDR3aa: CASSHDPAAGTEKLFF
CDR3nt: TGCGCCAGCAGCCATGACCCAGCGGCGGGTACTGAAAAACTGTTTTTT

abundance: once
d_gene: -
len: 14
v_gene: TRBV6-5
j_gene: TRBJ2-1
CDR3aa: CASSWSGSSNEQFF
CDR3nt: TGTGCCAGCAGTTGGTCAGGGTCCAGCAATGAGCAGTTCTTC

abundance: -
d_gene: TRBD1
len: 13
v_gene: TRBV4-3
j_gene: TRBJ2-7
CDR3aa: CASSHGTGYEQYF
CDR3nt: TGCGCCAGCAGCCACGGGACAGGGTACGAGCAGTACTTC

abundance: -
d_gene: TRBD1
len: 14
v_gene: TRBV19
j_gene: TRBJ1-1
CDR3aa: CASSIGTGNTEAFF
CDR3nt: TGTGCCAGTAGTATAGGGACAGGGAACACTGAAGCTTTCTTT